The rows below give T cell receptor beta chains drawn from one sample of a study of T cell responses to AZD1222 COVID-19 vaccine. The assay was immunoSEQ multiplex PCR, and TCRdb's table has in-frame clones only and misses some. The profile shows 120,000 or so clones, about 90% of them singletons. The material was peripheral blood, obtained on day 0 of AZD1222 vaccination. Receptors originate from an adult in good health. CDR3s include the opening cysteine and the closing phenylalanine or tryptophan. The order of the fields is CDR3 DNA, CDR3 protein, V gene, CDR3 length, clone size, J gene, D gene. A D gene is named only where the DNA matches it firmly. Expanded clones are given a class, and other clones once, few, many or no size at all.

DNA: TGTGCCAGCAGCCTGATAGATAGGAATGCGGGACAGGGTTTTTATAGCAATCAGCCCCAGCATTTT; CDR3: CASSLIDRNAGQGFYSNQPQHF; V: TRBV3-1/TRBV3-2; length: 22; size: NA; J: TRBJ1-5; D: TRBD1
DNA: TGTGCCAGCAGCCAGGCAGGAACTGGGGCCAACGTCCTGACTTTC; CDR3: CASSQAGTGANVLTF; V: TRBV2; length: 15; size: once; J: TRBJ2-6; D: NA
DNA: TGTGCCAGCAGCGCAACGGGGACAGAAGAAGCTTTCTTT; CDR3: CASSATGTEEAFF; V: TRBV7-3; length: 13; size: NA; J: TRBJ1-1; D: TRBD1
DNA: TGCGCCAGCAGCTTGGCCCCAGGGGACTACAATGAGCAGTTCTTC; CDR3: CASSLAPGDYNEQFF; V: TRBV5-1; length: 15; size: NA; J: TRBJ2-1; D: NA
DNA: TGTGCTAGTGGATCCGGACAGGCGACCAACACCGGGGAGCTGTTTTTT; CDR3: CASGSGQATNTGELFF; V: TRBV12-5; length: 16; size: few; J: TRBJ2-2; D: TRBD1
DNA: TGTGCCAGCAGTTTCAGTATGAGGGCCTACGAGCAGTACTTC; CDR3: CASSFSMRAYEQYF; V: TRBV27; length: 14; size: NA; J: TRBJ2-7; D: NA
DNA: TGTGCCAGCAGCGTAGTTGACTCCCGGTCCACAGATACGCAGTATTTT; CDR3: CASSVVDSRSTDTQYF; V: TRBV9; length: 16; size: NA; J: TRBJ2-3; D: NA
DNA: TGTGCCAGCAGCTCCAGGGGGAATGAAGCTTTCTTT; CDR3: CASSSRGNEAFF; V: TRBV7-9; length: 12; size: NA; J: TRBJ1-1; D: TRBD1
DNA: TGTGCCAGCAGTTTTATTCGGACAGGTGGGGGCTATGGCTACACCTTC; CDR3: CASSFIRTGGGYGYTF; V: TRBV6-5; length: 16; size: few; J: TRBJ1-2; D: TRBD1
DNA: TGCAGCGTTGTAAGGGGGAACACTGAAGCTTTCTTT; CDR3: CSVVRGNTEAFF; V: TRBV29-1; length: 12; size: NA; J: TRBJ1-1; D: NA
DNA: TGTGCCAGCAGCTTACAGAACACTGAAGCTTTCTTT; CDR3: CASSLQNTEAFF; V: TRBV5-6; length: 12; size: once; J: TRBJ1-1; D: NA
DNA: TGCAGTGCTGAACTAGCGGACGAGCAGTACTTC; CDR3: CSAELADEQYF; V: TRBV20-1; length: 11; size: NA; J: TRBJ2-7; D: TRBD2
DNA: TGTGCCAGCAGCCTTCTTCGGGGGTCGGATTCACCCCTCCACTTT; CDR3: CASSLLRGSDSPLHF; V: TRBV3-1/TRBV3-2; length: 15; size: NA; J: TRBJ1-6; D: NA
DNA: TGTGCCTGCCGGGACAGGGGTGTTGCTTTCTTT; CDR3: CACRDRGVAFF; V: TRBV19; length: 11; size: NA; J: TRBJ1-1; D: TRBD1
DNA: TGTGCCAGCAGCTTTGTTAGCTCCTACAATGAGCAGTTCTTC; CDR3: CASSFVSSYNEQFF; V: TRBV7-9; length: 14; size: NA; J: TRBJ2-1; D: NA
DNA: TGTGCCAGCAGTTTGTCCGCTTACAATGAGCAGTTCTTC; CDR3: CASSLSAYNEQFF; V: TRBV28; length: 13; size: NA; J: TRBJ2-1; D: NA
DNA: TGTGCCAGCAGCCCTGGACAGACTTCAACTAATGAAAAACTGTTTTTT; CDR3: CASSPGQTSTNEKLFF; V: TRBV7-9; length: 16; size: once; J: TRBJ1-4; D: NA
DNA: TGTGCCAGCAGCCAAGAGTCCCCGTTTCTGACAAGGTTGGGCTACGAGCAGTACTTC; CDR3: CASSQESPFLTRLGYEQYF; V: TRBV3-1/TRBV3-2; length: 19; size: NA; J: TRBJ2-7; D: NA
DNA: TGTGCCACCACCTTAGGGCGCTTAAATTCACCCCTCCACTTT; CDR3: CATTLGRLNSPLHF; V: TRBV2; length: 14; size: NA; J: TRBJ1-6; D: NA
DNA: TGTGCCAGTAGTCTTCAGACAGGGGGAATTTCAGATACGCAGTATTTT; CDR3: CASSLQTGGISDTQYF; V: TRBV19; length: 16; size: NA; J: TRBJ2-3; D: TRBD1
DNA: TGCGCCAGCAGCTTGGTAGCGGGAGCAGATACGCAGTATTTT; CDR3: CASSLVAGADTQYF; V: TRBV5-1; length: 14; size: NA; J: TRBJ2-3; D: TRBD2
DNA: TGTGCCAGCAGCCTCCAAGTAGGGCAGAACTACGAGCAGTACTTC; CDR3: CASSLQVGQNYEQYF; V: TRBV14; length: 15; size: NA; J: TRBJ2-7; D: NA
DNA: TGTGCCAGCAGCTGGACAGATACCGGGGAGCTGTTTTTT; CDR3: CASSWTDTGELFF; V: TRBV11-3; length: 13; size: few; J: TRBJ2-2; D: NA
DNA: TGTGCCAGCAGCCGCACACCACAGCGGACTGAAGCTTTCTTT; CDR3: CASSRTPQRTEAFF; V: TRBV3-1/TRBV3-2; length: 14; size: NA; J: TRBJ1-1; D: NA
DNA: TGTGCCAGCAGCCCTGGGTGGGACACCGGGGAGCTGTTTTTT; CDR3: CASSPGWDTGELFF; V: TRBV7-9; length: 14; size: NA; J: TRBJ2-2; D: NA